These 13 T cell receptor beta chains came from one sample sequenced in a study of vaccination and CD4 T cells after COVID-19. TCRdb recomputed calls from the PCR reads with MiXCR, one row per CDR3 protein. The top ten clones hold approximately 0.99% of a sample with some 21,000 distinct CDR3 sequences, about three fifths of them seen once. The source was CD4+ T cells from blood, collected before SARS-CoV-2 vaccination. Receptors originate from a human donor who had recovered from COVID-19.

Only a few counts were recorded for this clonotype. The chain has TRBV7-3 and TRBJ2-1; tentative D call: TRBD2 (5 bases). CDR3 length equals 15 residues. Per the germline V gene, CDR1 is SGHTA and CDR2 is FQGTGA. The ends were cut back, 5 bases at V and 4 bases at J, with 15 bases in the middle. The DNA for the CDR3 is TGTGCCAGCAGCAAACGGGATGCGGTTTACAATGAGCAGTTCTTC. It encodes CASSKRDAVYNEQFF.

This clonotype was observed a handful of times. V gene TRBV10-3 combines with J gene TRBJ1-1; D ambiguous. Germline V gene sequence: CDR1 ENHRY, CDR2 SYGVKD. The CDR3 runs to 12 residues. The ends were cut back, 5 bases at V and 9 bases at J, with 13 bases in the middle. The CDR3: CAISPPGDQAFF. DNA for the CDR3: TGTGCCATCAGTCCACCGGGAGATCAAGCTTTCTTT.

The CDR3 protein is CSAEQAGVETQYF. Written as DNA, the CDR3 is TGCAGTGCAGAGCAAGCGGGAGTGGAGACCCAGTACTTC. The chain is built from TRBV20-1 and TRBJ2-5; TRBD2 matches at 8 bases. The CDR3 spans 13 residues. From germline, CDR1 is DFQATT and CDR2 SNEGSKA (reference sequence). Trimming at V came to 6 bases and at J to 5 bases, leaving 8 bases not matched to a gene.

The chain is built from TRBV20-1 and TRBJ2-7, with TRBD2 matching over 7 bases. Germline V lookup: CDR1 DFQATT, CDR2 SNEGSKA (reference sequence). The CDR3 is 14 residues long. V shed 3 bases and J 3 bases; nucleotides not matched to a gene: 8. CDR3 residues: CSARARLAYYEQYF. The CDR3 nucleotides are TGCAGTGCTAGGGCAAGACTAGCATACTACGAGCAGTACTTC.

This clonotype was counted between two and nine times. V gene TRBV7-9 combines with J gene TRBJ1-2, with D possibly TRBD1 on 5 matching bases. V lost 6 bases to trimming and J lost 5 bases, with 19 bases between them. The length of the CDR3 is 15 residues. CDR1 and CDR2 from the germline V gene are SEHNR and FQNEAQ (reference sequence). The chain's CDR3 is CASSFTGTWDYGYTF. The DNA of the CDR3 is TGTGCCAGCAGTTTTACCGGGACGTGGGATTATGGCTACACCTTC.

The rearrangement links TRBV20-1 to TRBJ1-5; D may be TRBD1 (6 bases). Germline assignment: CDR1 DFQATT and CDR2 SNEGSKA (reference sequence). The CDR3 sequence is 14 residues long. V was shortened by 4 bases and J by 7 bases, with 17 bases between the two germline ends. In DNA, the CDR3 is TGCAGTGCTATCCTAGGGGGGAGAGAGCAGCCCCAGCATTTT. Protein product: CSAILGGREQPQHF.

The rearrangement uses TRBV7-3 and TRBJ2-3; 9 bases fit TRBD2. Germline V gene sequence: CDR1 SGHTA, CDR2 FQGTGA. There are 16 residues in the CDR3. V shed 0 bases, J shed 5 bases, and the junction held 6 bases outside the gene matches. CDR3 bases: TGTGCCAGCAGCTTAACTAGCGGGAGAGATGGAGATACGCAGTATTTT. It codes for CASSLTSGRDGDTQYF.

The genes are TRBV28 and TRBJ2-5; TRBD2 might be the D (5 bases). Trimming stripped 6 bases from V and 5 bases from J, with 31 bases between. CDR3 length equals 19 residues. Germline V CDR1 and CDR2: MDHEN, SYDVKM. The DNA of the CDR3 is TGTGCCAGCAGACCCTATTTGGTTAGTGGGAGCACCCCCTGGGAGACCCAGTACTTC. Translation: CASRPYLVSGSTPWETQYF.

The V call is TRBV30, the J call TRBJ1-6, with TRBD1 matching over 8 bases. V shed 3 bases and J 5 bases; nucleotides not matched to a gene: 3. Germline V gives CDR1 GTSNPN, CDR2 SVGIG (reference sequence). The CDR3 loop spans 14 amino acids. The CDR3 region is CAWRTGVNNSPLHF. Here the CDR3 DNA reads TGTGCCTGGAGGACAGGGGTTAATAATTCACCCCTCCACTTT.

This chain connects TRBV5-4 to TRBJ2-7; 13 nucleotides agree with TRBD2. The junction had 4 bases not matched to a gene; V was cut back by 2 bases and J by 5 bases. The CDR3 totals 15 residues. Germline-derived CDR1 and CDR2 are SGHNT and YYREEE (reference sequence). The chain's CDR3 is CASSFTSGRGNEQYF. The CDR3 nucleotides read TGTGCCAGCAGCTTTACTAGCGGGAGGGGAAACGAGCAGTACTTC. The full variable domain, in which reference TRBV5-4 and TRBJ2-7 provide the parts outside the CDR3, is ETGVTQSPTHLIKTRGQQVTLRCSSQSGHNTVSWYQQALGQGPQFIFQYYREEENGRGNFPPRFSGLQFPNYSSELNVNALELDDSALYLCASSFTSGRGNEQYFGPGTRLTVT.

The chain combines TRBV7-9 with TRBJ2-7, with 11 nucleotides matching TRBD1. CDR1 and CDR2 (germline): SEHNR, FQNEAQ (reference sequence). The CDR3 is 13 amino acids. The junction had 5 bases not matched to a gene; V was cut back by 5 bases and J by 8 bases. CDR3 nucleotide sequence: TGTGCCAGCAGCCCCCGGACAGGGGGCCAGCAGTACTTC. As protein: CASSPRTGGQQYF.

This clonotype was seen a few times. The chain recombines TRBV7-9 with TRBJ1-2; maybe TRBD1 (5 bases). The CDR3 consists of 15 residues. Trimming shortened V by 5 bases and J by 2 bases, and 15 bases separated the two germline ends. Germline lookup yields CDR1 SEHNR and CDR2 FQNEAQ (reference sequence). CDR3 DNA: TGTGCCAGCAGCCTCCCCTCGACAGCAAACTATGGCTACACCTTC. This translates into CASSLPSTANYGYTF.

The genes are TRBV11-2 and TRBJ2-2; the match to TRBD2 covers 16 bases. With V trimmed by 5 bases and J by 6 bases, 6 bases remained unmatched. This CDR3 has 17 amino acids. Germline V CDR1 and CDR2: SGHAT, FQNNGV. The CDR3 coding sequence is TGTGCCAGCAGCCCGCCGGGACTAGCGGGAGGGTCCGGGGAGCTGTTTTTT. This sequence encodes CASSPPGLAGGSGELFF.